This T cell receptor (beta chain) was profiled in a study of T cell changes during pregnancy in multiple sclerosis. The method was immunoSEQ multiplex PCR; TCRdb's version includes in-frame clones alone and lacks a portion of them. The table has approximately 51,000 clones, around 94% seen once. The CDR3 runs 15 residues. The germline CDR1 and CDR2 sequences are MNHNY and SVGAGI (reference sequence). Unmatched junction bases numbered 12, after V lost 6 bases and J lost 4 bases. The rearrangement uses TRBV6-6 and TRBJ2-7; TRBD2 agrees at 7 bases. Sequenced here: CD4+ T cells from peripheral blood mononuclear cells, sampled in the second trimester of pregnancy. The origin of this receptor is a female donor with multiple sclerosis, enrolled in a pregnancy study. CDR3: CASRLLGRVNYEQYF. CDR3 nucleotide sequence: TGTGCCAGCAGATTATTAGGGAGGGTAAATTACGAGCAGTACTTC.